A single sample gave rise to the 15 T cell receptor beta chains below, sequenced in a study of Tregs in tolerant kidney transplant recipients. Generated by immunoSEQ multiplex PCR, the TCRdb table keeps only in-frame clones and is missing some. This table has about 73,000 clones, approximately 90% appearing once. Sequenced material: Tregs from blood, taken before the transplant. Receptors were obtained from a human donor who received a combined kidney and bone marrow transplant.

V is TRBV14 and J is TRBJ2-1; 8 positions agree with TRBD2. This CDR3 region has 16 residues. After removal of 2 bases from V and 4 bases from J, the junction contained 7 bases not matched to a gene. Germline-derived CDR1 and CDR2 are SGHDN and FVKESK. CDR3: CASSQYSTSGYNEQFF. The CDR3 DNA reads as TGTGCCAGCAGCCAATATTCCACTAGCGGTTACAATGAGCAGTTCTTC.

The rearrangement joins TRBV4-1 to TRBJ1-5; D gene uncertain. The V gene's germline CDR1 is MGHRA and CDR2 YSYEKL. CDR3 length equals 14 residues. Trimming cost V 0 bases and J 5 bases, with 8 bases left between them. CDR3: CASSQEVRDQPQHF. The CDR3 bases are TGCGCCAGCAGCCAAGAGGTGAGGGATCAGCCCCAGCATTTT.

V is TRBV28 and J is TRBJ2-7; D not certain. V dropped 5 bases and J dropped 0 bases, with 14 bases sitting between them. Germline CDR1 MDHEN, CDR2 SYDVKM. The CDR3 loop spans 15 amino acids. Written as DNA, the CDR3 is TGTGCCAGCAGTCGCAAAGCGCTCAGCTCCTACGAGCAGTACTTC. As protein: CASSRKALSSYEQYF.

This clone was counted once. CDR3 residues: CASSQARGGASSYEQYF. As DNA, the CDR3 is TGCGCCAGCAGCCAAGCCCGTGGGGGGGCGAGCTCCTACGAGCAGTACTTC. The chain joins TRBV4-1 to TRBJ2-7, with D tentatively TRBD2 (7 bases). Trimming stripped 1 base from V and 0 bases from J, with 16 bases between. The germline gives CDR1 MGHRA, CDR2 YSYEKL. The CDR3 spans 17 residues.

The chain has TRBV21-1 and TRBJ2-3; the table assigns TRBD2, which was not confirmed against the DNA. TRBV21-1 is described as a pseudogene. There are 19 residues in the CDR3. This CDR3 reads CASSSIGLAGGPGTDTQYF. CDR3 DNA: TGTGCCAGCAGCTCCATAGGCCTAGCGGGAGGGCCAGGCACAGATACGCAGTATTTT.

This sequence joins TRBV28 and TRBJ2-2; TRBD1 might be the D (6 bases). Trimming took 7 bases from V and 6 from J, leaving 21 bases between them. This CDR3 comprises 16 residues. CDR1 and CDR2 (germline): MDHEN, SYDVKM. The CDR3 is CASKFPRGRPPGELFF. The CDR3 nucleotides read TGTGCCAGCAAATTTCCCAGGGGCCGCCCCCCCGGGGAGCTGTTTTTT.

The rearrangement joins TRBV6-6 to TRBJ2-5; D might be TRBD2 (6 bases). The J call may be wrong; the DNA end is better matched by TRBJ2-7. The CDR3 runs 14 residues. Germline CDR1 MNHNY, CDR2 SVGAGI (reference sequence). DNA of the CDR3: TGTGCCAGCAGTTACTATCGGGAGTCCTACGAGCAGTACTTC. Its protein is CASSYYRESYEQYF.

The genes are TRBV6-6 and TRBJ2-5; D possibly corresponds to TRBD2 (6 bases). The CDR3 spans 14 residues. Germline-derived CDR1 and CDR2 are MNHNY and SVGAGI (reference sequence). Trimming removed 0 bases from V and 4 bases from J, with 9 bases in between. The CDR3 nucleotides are TGTGCCAGCAGTTACTCGGGGGGAGGAGAGACCCAGTACTTC. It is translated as CASSYSGGGETQYF.

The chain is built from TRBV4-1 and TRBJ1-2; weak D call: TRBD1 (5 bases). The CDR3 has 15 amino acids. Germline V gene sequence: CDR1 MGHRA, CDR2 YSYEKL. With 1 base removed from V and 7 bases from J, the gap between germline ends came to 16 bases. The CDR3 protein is CASSQVLTEGPGYTF. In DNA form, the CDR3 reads TGCGCCAGCAGCCAAGTTCTGACGGAGGGACCTGGCTACACCTTC.

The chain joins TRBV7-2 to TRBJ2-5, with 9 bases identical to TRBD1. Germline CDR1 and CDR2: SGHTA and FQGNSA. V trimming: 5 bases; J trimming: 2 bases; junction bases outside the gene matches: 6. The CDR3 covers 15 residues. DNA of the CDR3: TGTGCCAGCAGCCCCCCCGGGACAGGGCAAGAGACCCAGTACTTC. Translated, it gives CASSPPGTGQETQYF.

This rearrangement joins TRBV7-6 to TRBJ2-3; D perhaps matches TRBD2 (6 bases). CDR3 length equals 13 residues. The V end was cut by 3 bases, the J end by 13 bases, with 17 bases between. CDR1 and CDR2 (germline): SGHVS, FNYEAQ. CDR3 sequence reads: CASSFAGSEKKYF. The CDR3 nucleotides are TGTGCCAGCAGCTTCGCGGGGAGTGAGAAGAAGTATTTT.

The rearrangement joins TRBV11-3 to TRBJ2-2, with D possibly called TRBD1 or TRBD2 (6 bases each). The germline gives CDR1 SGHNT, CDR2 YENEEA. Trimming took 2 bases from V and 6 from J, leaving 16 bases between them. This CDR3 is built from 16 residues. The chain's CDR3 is CASSLSLYREAGELFF. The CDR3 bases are TGTGCCAGCAGCTTATCTCTCTACAGGGAGGCCGGGGAGCTGTTTTTT.

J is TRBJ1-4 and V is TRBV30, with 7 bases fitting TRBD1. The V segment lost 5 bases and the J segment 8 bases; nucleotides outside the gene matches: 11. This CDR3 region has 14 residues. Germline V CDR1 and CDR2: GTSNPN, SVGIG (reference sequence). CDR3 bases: TGTGCCTGGGCCCGGGACAGCGGCGGGGAAAAACTGTTTTTT. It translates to CAWARDSGGEKLFF. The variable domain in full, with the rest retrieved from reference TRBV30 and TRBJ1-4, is SQTIHQWPATLVQPVGSPLSLECTVEGTSNPNLYWYRQAAGRGLQLLFYSVGIGQISSEVPQNLSASRPQDRQFILSSKKLLLSDSGFYLCAWARDSGGEKLFFGSGTQLSVL.

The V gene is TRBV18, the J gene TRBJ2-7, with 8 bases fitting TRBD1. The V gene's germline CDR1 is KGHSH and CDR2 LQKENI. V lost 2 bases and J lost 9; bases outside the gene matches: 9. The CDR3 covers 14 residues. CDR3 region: CASSPGVRGLTQYF. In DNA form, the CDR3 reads TGTGCCAGCTCACCAGGTGTCAGGGGGCTTACGCAGTACTTC.

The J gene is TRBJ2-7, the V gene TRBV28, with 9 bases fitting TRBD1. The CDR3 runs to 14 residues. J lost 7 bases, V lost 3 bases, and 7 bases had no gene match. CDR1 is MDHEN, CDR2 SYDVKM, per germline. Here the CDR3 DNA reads TGTGCCAGCAGTTTGGGGACAGGGATAGGGGAGCAGTACTTC. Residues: CASSLGTGIGEQYF.